Following are 10 T cell receptor beta chains from one sample sequenced in a study of T cell clonotyping in hematopoietic cell transplantation. Sequencing was performed with immunoSEQ multiplex PCR; in TCRdb, only in-frame clones are kept and a portion is missing. The sample has approximately 16,000 clones; 75% to 90% are singletons. The sample consisted of peripheral blood mononuclear cells. The receptors shown here come from a man aged 50 to 59 in good health. Some clones in this sample may be carry-over from other donors' samples.

The chain couples TRBV2 to TRBJ1-2; unclear D gene. Trimming cost V 6 bases and J 0 bases, with 17 bases left between them. The CDR3 consists of 16 residues. Germline V gives CDR1 SNHLY, CDR2 FYNNEI. Written as DNA, the CDR3 is TGTGCCAGCAGACCCTACACAAAAAGTGCTAACTATGGCTACACCTTC. Its protein product is CASRPYTKSANYGYTF. The whole variable domain, remainder taken from reference TRBV2 and TRBJ1-2, is EPEVTQTPSHQVTQMGQEVILRCVPISNHLYFYWYRQILGQKVEFLVSFYNNEISEKSEIFDDQFSVERPDGSNFTLKIRSTKLEDSAMYFCASRPYTKSANYGYTFGSGTRLTVV.

The chain has TRBV4-2 and TRBJ1-2; no definite D call. Trimming shortened V by 5 bases and J by 4 bases, and 8 bases separated the two germline ends. Germline V gene data show CDR1 as LGHNA and CDR2 as YNFKEQ. This CDR3 is 12 amino acids long. The CDR3 DNA follows: TGTGCCAGCAGCGGTAGGTCCTATGGCTACACCTTC. Protein sequence: CASSGRSYGYTF.

The V call is TRBV11-2, the J call TRBJ2-4; the D is unclear. Germline loops: CDR1 SGHAT, CDR2 FQNNGV. The CDR3 length is 14 residues. The V and J ends lost 5 bases and 8 bases respectively, with 16 bases between them. In nucleotides, the CDR3 is TGTGCCAGCAGCCGATTTGAGATGGCGGACATTCAGTACTTC. Translating gives CASSRFEMADIQYF.

The CDR3 is CASSTQDYGGGYTF. CDR3 DNA: TGTGCCAGCAGCACACAGGATTATGGTGGTGGCTACACCTTC. This chain uses TRBV14 with TRBJ1-2; tentatively, D is TRBD1 (5 bases). The CDR3 has 14 residues. Trimming left V 5 bases short and J 7 bases short, with 17 bases between. Germline V CDR1 and CDR2: SGHDN, FVKESK. Based on the CDR3 plus reference TRBV14 and TRBJ1-2, the full variable domain is EAGVTQFPSHSVIEKGQTVTLRCDPISGHDNLYWYRRVMGKEIKFLLHFVKESKQDESGMPNNRFLAERTGGTYSTLKVQPAELEDSGVYFCASSTQDYGGGYTFGSGTRLTVV.

The chain joins TRBV11-2 to TRBJ1-2; perhaps TRBD1 as D (6 bases). The V gene's germline CDR1 is SGHAT and CDR2 FQNNGV. CDR3 length: 13 amino acids. Trimming left V 5 bases short and J 3 bases short, with 10 bases between. The CDR3: CASSEQGYYGYTF. CDR3 DNA sequence: TGTGCCAGCAGCGAACAGGGCTACTATGGCTACACCTTC. The full variable domain, rest sourced from reference TRBV11-2 and TRBJ1-2, is EAGVAQSPRYKIIEKRQSVAFWCNPISGHATLYWYQQILGQGPKLLIQFQNNGVVDDSQLPKDRFSAERLKGVDSTLKIQPAKLEDSAVYLCASSEQGYYGYTFGSGTRLTVV.

This sequence joins TRBV7-2 and TRBJ2-6; D gene ambiguous. The germline gives CDR1 SGHTA, CDR2 FQGNSA. V lost 1 base and J 0 bases, leaving 1 base between the germline ends. The CDR3 consists of 14 residues. CDR3 in DNA: TGTGCCAGCAGCTTAGGCTCTGGGGCCAACGTCCTGACTTTC. Encoded protein: CASSLGSGANVLTF.

The genes are TRBV14 and TRBJ1-1, with D uncertain. Trimming took 5 bases from V and 10 from J, leaving 17 bases between them. The CDR3 has 13 residues. Germline CDR1 reads SGHDN; CDR2 reads FVKESK. In DNA, the CDR3 is TGTGCCAGCAGCACCCGTCACGGCGGTATAGCTTTCTTT. Translating gives CASSTRHGGIAFF.

The table lists this clone with a count of one. This rearrangement joins TRBV7-9 to TRBJ1-3; the D is unclear. Trimming shortened V by 3 bases and J by 4 bases, and 7 bases separated the two germline ends. The length of the CDR3 is 13 residues. CDR1 and CDR2 (germline): SEHNR, FQNEAQ (reference sequence). This CDR3 is CASSLDMGNTIYF. The DNA of the CDR3 is TGTGCCAGCAGCTTGGATATGGGAAACACCATATATTTT.

V is TRBV25-1 and J is TRBJ1-4; D unresolved. Germline V lookup: CDR1 MGHDK, CDR2 SYGVNS. The ends were cut back, 2 bases at V and 8 bases at J, with 15 bases in the middle. This CDR3 is built from 15 residues. DNA for the CDR3: TGTGCCAGCAGTGAAATTTCTGGGATTCGAGAAAAACTGTTTTTT. Amino acids: CASSEISGIREKLFF.

The J gene is TRBJ1-2, the V gene TRBV29-1; D is unclear. Germline V gene data show CDR1 as SQVTM and CDR2 as ANQGSEA. V was pared by 0 bases and J by 7 bases, with 9 bases between. The length of the CDR3 is 12 residues. The DNA of the CDR3 is TGCAGCGTTGAAGATAGTACACTTGGCTACACCTTC. Its protein is CSVEDSTLGYTF.